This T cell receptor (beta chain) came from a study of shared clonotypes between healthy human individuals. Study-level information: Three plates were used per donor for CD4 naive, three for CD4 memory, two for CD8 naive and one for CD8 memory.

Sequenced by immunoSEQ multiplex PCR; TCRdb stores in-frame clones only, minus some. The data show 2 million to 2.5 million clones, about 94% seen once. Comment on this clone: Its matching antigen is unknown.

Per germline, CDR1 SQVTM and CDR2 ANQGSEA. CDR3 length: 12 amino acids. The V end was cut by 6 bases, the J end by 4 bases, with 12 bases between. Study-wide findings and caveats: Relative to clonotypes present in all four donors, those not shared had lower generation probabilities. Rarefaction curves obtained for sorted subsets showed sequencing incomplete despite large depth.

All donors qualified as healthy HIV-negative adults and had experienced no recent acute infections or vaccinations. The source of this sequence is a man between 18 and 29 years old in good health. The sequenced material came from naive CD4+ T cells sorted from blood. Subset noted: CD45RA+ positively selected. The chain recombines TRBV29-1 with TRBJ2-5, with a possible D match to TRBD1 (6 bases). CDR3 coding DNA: TGCAGCGTAAGGGGGTTGGGAGAGACCCAGTACTTC. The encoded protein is CSVRGLGETQYF.